These 30 T cell receptor beta chains originate from one sample sequenced in a study of T cells in Graves' hyperthyroidism and ophthalmopathy. What was amplified from RNA transcripts were TCR beta CDR3 regions. HTBI primers drove first-round RT-PCR of the TCR CDR3. TCRdb recomputed calls from the multiplex PCR reads with MiXCR, one row per CDR3 protein. Counted here are under 450,000 distinct CDR3 sequences, about 17% occurring once; the ten biggest clones make up around a third. Sequencing input: blood. The receptors originated from a woman under 40 with Graves' hyperthyroidism that later progressed to Graves' ophthalmopathy.

This clonotype showed up many times. V usage is TRBV6-1 and J usage is TRBJ2-3; 9 positions match TRBD1. Losses at the gene ends were 6 bases for V and 3 bases for J; bases not matched to a gene: 7. The V gene's germline CDR1 is MNHNS and CDR2 SASEGT. This CDR3 region has 15 residues. In DNA form, the CDR3 reads TGTGCCAGCAGAAACCGGGACAGGGTGACAGATACGCAGTATTTT. Protein: CASRNRDRVTDTQYF.

The chain carries TRBV20-1 and TRBJ2-5, with TRBD2 identical over 8 bases. With 6 bases clipped from V and 5 bases from J, the junction kept 8 bases outside the gene matches. Per germline, CDR1 DFQATT and CDR2 SNEGSKA (reference sequence). The CDR3 is made up of 13 amino acids. CDR3 region: CSADSGTRETQYF. The CDR3 region has the DNA TGCAGTGCGGACTCCGGGACTAGGGAGACCCAGTACTTC.

The rearrangement links TRBV4-2 to TRBJ2-5; 11 bases match TRBD1. This CDR3 contains 14 residues. V was pared by 4 bases and J by 5 bases, with 3 bases of the junction left unmatched. CDR1 is LGHNA and CDR2 is YNFKEQ in the germline V gene. In DNA form, the CDR3 reads TGTGCCAGCAGCCGGACAGGGGGCGACGAGACCCAGTACTTC. Protein: CASSRTGGDETQYF.

This clonotype has ten or more counts. The CDR3, as DNA: TGTGCCAGCAGTCACCCTTGGGGGCGCGGAGAGCAGTACTTC. This translates into CASSHPWGRGEQYF. This chain joins TRBV28 and TRBJ2-7; tentatively, D is TRBD1 (6 bases). Germline V lookup: CDR1 MDHEN, CDR2 SYDVKM. The CDR3 runs 14 residues. The V gene lost 5 bases and the J gene lost 7 bases, with 18 bases spanning the gap.

The chain couples TRBV15 to TRBJ2-5; D is unresolved. The CDR3 is 13 amino acids. Germline V gene sequence: CDR1 LNHNV, CDR2 YYDKDF (reference sequence). The V end was cut by 0 bases, the J end by 6 bases, with 8 bases between. The CDR3 reads CATSRDLWQTQYF. In DNA form, the CDR3 reads TGTGCCACCAGCAGAGATCTTTGGCAGACCCAGTACTTC.

The rearrangement joins TRBV15 to TRBJ1-1; D ambiguous. Deletions cut 3 bases from V and 0 bases from J, with 8 bases between. The CDR3 is 14 amino acids. CDR1 is LNHNV and CDR2 is YYDKDF in the germline V gene (reference sequence). CDR3 nucleotide sequence: TGTGCCACCAGCAGGCATTCTGTGAACACTGAAGCTTTCTTT. It yields the protein CATSRHSVNTEAFF.

With respect to this clonotype: A much larger clone differs by one base, so this may be a read error. This chain joins TRBV6-5 and TRBJ1-2, with D tentatively TRBD1 (5 bases). Germline assignment: CDR1 MNHEY and CDR2 SVGAGI. The CDR3 is 13 amino acids. The CDR3, as DNA: TGTGCCAGCAGTTACTCATCAGGGAATGGCTTCACCTTC. This codes for CASSYSSGNGFTF.

This clonotype has ten or more counts. V is TRBV29-1 and J is TRBJ1-1, with TRBD1 matching 10 bases. From germline, CDR1 is SQVTM and CDR2 ANQGSEA. The junction had 9 bases not matched to a gene; V was cut back by 5 bases and J by 3 bases. The CDR3 consists of 15 residues. CDR3 in amino acids: CSVFGTGVPDTEAFF. The CDR3 coding sequence is TGCAGCGTTTTTGGGACAGGGGTTCCAGACACTGAAGCTTTCTTT.

This clonotype has at least ten counts. This chain joins TRBV27 and TRBJ1-3; 9 nucleotides agree with TRBD1. Losses at the gene ends were 3 bases for V and 3 bases for J; bases not matched to a gene: 15. CDR1 is MNHEY, CDR2 SMNVEV, per germline (reference sequence). This CDR3 has 19 residues. CDR3 loop: CASSFRTTRQGVFGNTIYF. In DNA form, the CDR3 reads TGTGCCAGCAGTTTTCGGACTACAAGACAGGGGGTTTTTGGAAACACCATATATTTT.

This clonotype was seen many times. The chain carries TRBV11-2 and TRBJ2-7; D may correspond to TRBD1 or TRBD2 (5 bases each). V was pared by 0 bases and J by 0 bases, with 21 bases between. Germline CDR1 SGHAT, CDR2 FQNNGV. This CDR3 is built from 19 residues. CDR3 sequence reads: CASSLDRDGLHPSSYEQYF. The CDR3 nucleotides are TGTGCCAGCAGCTTAGACCGGGACGGCCTGCACCCAAGCTCCTACGAGCAGTACTTC.

About this clonotype: A single base separates this from a much larger clone, so it may be a read error. The rearrangement joins TRBV30 to TRBJ1-2; TRBD1 matches 7 bases. This CDR3 comprises 19 residues. Germline values: CDR1 GTSNPN, CDR2 SVGIG (reference sequence). Here the CDR3 DNA reads TGTGCCTGGAGTAAATTAGGCCGGGACAGCAATGTCGCTAACTATGACTACACCTTC. Translating it yields CAWSKLGRDSNVANYDYTF.

This clonotype has a handful of counts. The rearrangement uses TRBV4-1 and TRBJ2-7; D unclear. This CDR3 is 14 amino acids long. Germline CDR1 and CDR2: MGHRA and YSYEKL. V lost 0 bases and J 1 base, leaving 7 bases between the germline ends. This CDR3 is CASSQESVSYEQYF. CDR3 nucleotides: TGCGCCAGCAGCCAAGAATCGGTATCCTACGAGCAGTACTTC.

A few counts support this clonotype. The chain recombines TRBV5-6 with TRBJ2-1, with D possibly called TRBD1 or TRBD2 (5 bases each). V was pared by 5 bases and J by 8 bases, with 14 bases between. This CDR3 is built from 13 residues. Per the germline V gene, CDR1 is SGHDT and CDR2 is YYEEEE. The CDR3 nucleotides are TGTGCCAGCAGTCGGAGAGGGGTCGATGAGCAGTTCTTC. Residues: CASSRRGVDEQFF.

This clonotype came up many times. The chain links TRBV5-1 to TRBJ1-2; 8 nucleotides align to TRBD1. Germline loops: CDR1 SGHRS, CDR2 YFSETQ. With V trimmed by 4 bases and J by 7 bases, 6 bases remained unmatched. The CDR3 has 13 amino acids. CDR3 sequence: CASSIRGRFGYTF. CDR3 DNA: TGCGCCAGCAGCATCAGGGGGCGTTTTGGCTACACCTTC.

This clonotype was observed a few times. The chain combines TRBV5-1 with TRBJ2-1; D may be TRBD2 (6 bases). The V gene lost 5 bases and the J gene lost 4 bases, with 16 bases spanning the gap. The CDR3 spans 15 residues. Per germline, CDR1 SGHRS and CDR2 YFSETQ. The CDR3 here is CASSLFGGNYNEQFF. CDR3 DNA: TGCGCCAGCAGTTTATTTGGGGGGAATTACAATGAGCAGTTCTTC.

This clonotype has at least ten counts. V and J are TRBV18 and TRBJ2-5; D is possibly TRBD1 or TRBD2 (5 bases each). The V end was cut by 2 bases, the J end by 7 bases, with 17 bases between. The germline gives CDR1 KGHSH, CDR2 LQKENI. This CDR3 is built from 15 residues. The CDR3 nucleotides are TGTGCCAGCTCACCATGGGAGAACAGGAAAACGACCCAGTACTTC. Translated, it gives CASSPWENRKTTQYF.

This clonotype was observed many times. The rearrangement links TRBV11-2 to TRBJ1-1, with 9 bases lining up with TRBD1. The CDR3 runs to 13 residues. CDR1 is SGHAT, CDR2 FQNNGV, per germline. V lost 5 bases, J lost 8 bases, and 6 bases stayed unmatched. The CDR3 nucleotides are TGTGCCAGCAGCGCACAGGGGGCCCCCGAAGCTTTCTTT. This gives the protein CASSAQGAPEAFF.

This chain connects TRBV7-2 to TRBJ1-1; D unresolved. This CDR3 is 17 amino acids long. CDR1 is SGHTA, CDR2 FQGNSA, per germline. Between the trimmed V and J ends, which lost 2 bases and 4 bases, there was a span of 20 bases. The CDR3 protein is CASSLMGPGVVGTEAFF. CDR3 sequence (DNA): TGTGCCAGCAGCTTAATGGGTCCGGGTGTGGTAGGCACTGAAGCTTTCTTT.

The V call is TRBV6-1, the J call TRBJ1-2; D is unclear. Germline assignment: CDR1 MNHNS and CDR2 SASEGT. The CDR3 has 13 residues. V was pared by 6 bases and J by 1 base, with 9 bases between. DNA for the CDR3: TGTGCCAGCAGCCACCCGCTTAACTATGGCTACACCTTC. Amino acids: CASSHPLNYGYTF.

This chain joins TRBV2 and TRBJ2-3; 12 nucleotides align to TRBD2. Looked up from germline, CDR1 is SNHLY and CDR2 is FYNNEI. V was clipped by 4 bases and J by 8 bases; unmatched bases: 7. The CDR3 spans 15 residues. The CDR3 is CASSGTTSGSGTQYF. In DNA form, the CDR3 reads TGTGCCAGCAGTGGTACGACTAGCGGGAGCGGTACGCAGTATTTT.

This chain joins TRBV3-1 and TRBJ1-2, with D hard to call. The V gene's germline CDR1 is LGHDT and CDR2 YNNKEL (reference sequence). There are 17 residues in the CDR3. With 0 bases removed from V and 4 bases from J, the gap between germline ends came to 18 bases. CDR3: CASSQEGILEGVYGYTF. The CDR3 DNA reads TGTGCCAGCAGCCAAGAGGGGATACTGGAGGGAGTCTATGGCTACACCTTC.

This clonotype was detected ten times or more. The V gene is TRBV2, the J gene TRBJ2-3; the match to TRBD2 covers 10 bases. V trimming: 6 bases; J trimming: 0 bases; junction bases outside the gene matches: 6. This CDR3 is built from 16 residues. In germline, CDR1 is SNHLY, CDR2 FYNNEI. The CDR3 loop reads CASSHPTSGSTDTQYF. CDR3 bases: TGTGCCAGCAGCCACCCGACTAGCGGGAGCACAGATACGCAGTATTTT.

This clonotype was recorded at least ten times. The chain combines TRBV12-3 or TRBV12-4 with TRBJ2-7; tentative D call: TRBD1 (6 bases). The germline V and J ends were trimmed by 6 bases and 0 bases, with 15 bases remaining between them. CDR3 size: 15 residues. CDR3 sequence: CASSYGDMRSYEQYF. The CDR3 nucleotides are TGTGCCAGCAGCTACGGGGACATGCGCTCCTACGAGCAGTACTTC.

Ten or more counts support this clonotype. The V call is TRBV6-1, the J call TRBJ1-1, with D hard to call. The CDR3 is made up of 14 amino acids. V was clipped by 5 bases and J by 4 bases, with 14 bases between them. CDR1 and CDR2 from the germline V gene are MNHNS and SASEGT. The CDR3 reads CASSYSYGITEAFF. The CDR3 DNA reads TGTGCCAGCAGTTATTCTTACGGGATCACTGAAGCTTTCTTT.

This clonotype was recorded many times. The genes are TRBV4-1 and TRBJ1-2; D gene unclear. The V gene's germline CDR1 is MGHRA and CDR2 YSYEKL. This CDR3 has 15 residues. The V and J ends lost 0 bases and 2 bases respectively, with 10 bases between them. The DNA of the CDR3 is TGCGCCAGCAGCCAAGATCCAGGCTACAACTATGGCTACACCTTC. Its translation: CASSQDPGYNYGYTF.

This clonotype was found many times. J is TRBJ1-5 and V is TRBV10-3; maybe TRBD1 (5 bases). With 4 bases removed from V and 7 bases from J, the gap between germline ends came to 14 bases. In germline, CDR1 is ENHRY, CDR2 SYGVKD. The CDR3 has 14 amino acids. CDR3 in DNA: TGTGCCATCAGTGGGGGAGGGGCAGGCCAGCCCCAGCATTTT. Translation: CAISGGGAGQPQHF.

This clonotype was detected only a few times. The rearrangement links TRBV4-1 to TRBJ2-3; tentatively, D is TRBD2 (7 bases). V lost 0 bases to trimming and J lost 4 bases, with 14 bases between them. This CDR3 spans 16 amino acids. The germline CDR1 and CDR2 sequences are MGHRA and YSYEKL. CDR3 sequence (DNA): TGCGCCAGCAGCCAAGACGGGGGGCCAGTGGCAGATACGCAGTATTTT. Encoded protein: CASSQDGGPVADTQYF.

This clonotype was seen more than once but under ten times. This may arise from a read error, as a much more abundant clone is one base away. The CDR3 DNA follows: TGCAGTGCCAGGGATTCTCAGCGGGACTTTAGGAAAGGTTTGCCCTACGAGCAGTACTTC. This sequence encodes CSARDSQRDFRKGLPYEQYF. The chain couples TRBV20-1 to TRBJ2-7; 7 bases match TRBD2. From germline, CDR1 is DFQATT and CDR2 SNEGSKA (reference sequence). The CDR3 has 20 residues. V dropped 6 bases and J dropped 2; count of bases not matched to a gene: 28.

The V and J genes are TRBV11-3 and TRBJ1-1, with D possibly TRBD1 on 6 matching bases. CDR3 length: 13 amino acids. Looked up from germline, CDR1 is SGHNT and CDR2 is YENEEA. Trimming cost V 4 bases and J 7 bases, with 13 bases left between them. The CDR3 spells CASSSYRDDEAFF. CDR3 coding DNA: TGTGCCAGCAGCTCCTACAGGGATGATGAAGCTTTCTTT.

This clonotype was observed many times. The J gene is TRBJ1-1, the V gene TRBV28; 7 bases are shared with TRBD1. Germline values: CDR1 MDHEN, CDR2 SYDVKM. Trimming at V came to 5 bases and at J to 2 bases, leaving 5 bases not matched to a gene. The CDR3 runs to 14 residues. As DNA, the CDR3 is TGTGCCAGCAGTCGGACAGGAAGTAACACTGAAGCTTTCTTT. This sequence encodes CASSRTGSNTEAFF.